The next 21 T cell receptor beta chains were all read from a single sample in a study of control samples from healthy donors and cancer patients. Assay used: immunoSEQ multiplex PCR; TCRdb lists only in-frame clones, some missing. The table shows 120,000 or so clones, with approximately 90% occurring only once. The material sequenced was blood. The receptor set was obtained from a man younger than 40 in good health.

The chain combines TRBV5-8 with TRBJ2-1, with 7 bases lining up with TRBD2. There are 14 residues in the CDR3. CDR1 SGHTS and CDR2 YDEGEE come from the germline V gene. J gave up 5 bases and V 6 bases, and 8 bases lay outside the gene matches. The CDR3 spells CASTRGSVNNEQFF. The CDR3 nucleotides are TGTGCCAGCACGCGGGGGTCGGTGAACAATGAGCAGTTCTTC.

V and J are TRBV29-1 and TRBJ2-5; D possibly matches TRBD1 or TRBD2 (5 bases each). Germline values: CDR1 SQVTM, CDR2 ANQGSEA. The V end was cut by 7 bases, the J end by 3 bases, with 21 bases between. This CDR3 contains 15 residues. CDR3 loop: CSGGWGFGGKETQYF. CDR3 nucleotides: TGCAGCGGAGGGTGGGGGTTTGGTGGTAAAGAGACCCAGTACTTC.

In this sample, this clone turned up a few times. CDR3 sequence reads: CASSGGGLTEAFF. DNA for the CDR3: TGTGCCAGCAGTGGTGGGGGGCTGACTGAAGCTTTCTTT. The chain links TRBV27 to TRBJ1-1, with D perhaps TRBD1 (6 bases). V lost 5 bases and J lost 5, with 12 bases in between. The germline CDR1 and CDR2 sequences are MNHEY and SMNVEV (reference sequence). CDR3 length: 13 residues.

This clone has just a few counts. The rearrangement uses TRBV4-1 and TRBJ2-2; 8 bases are a match to TRBD1. Germline V gene lookup returns CDR1 MGHRA and CDR2 YSYEKL. Unmatched junction bases numbered 11, after V lost 3 bases and J lost 5 bases. The CDR3 spans 17 residues. The CDR3: CASSHQTGELRTGELFF. CDR3 in DNA: TGCGCCAGCAGCCATCAGACAGGGGAATTGAGGACCGGGGAGCTGTTTTTT.

The rearrangement uses TRBV2 and TRBJ1-6; no definite D call. Germline loops: CDR1 SNHLY, CDR2 FYNNEI. CDR3 length: 15 residues. Trimming left V 6 bases short and J 2 bases short, with 11 bases between. The CDR3 DNA sequence: TGTGCCAGCAGAGTAAATCAGCCCTATAATTCACCCCTCCACTTT. Protein product: CASRVNQPYNSPLHF.

This chain connects TRBV5-1 to TRBJ1-5, with D possibly being TRBD1 (6 bases). The germline V gene encodes CDR1 SGHRS and CDR2 YFSETQ. There are 15 residues in the CDR3. Trimming pared 3 bases from V and 2 bases from J, leaving 12 bases between. CDR3 bases: TGCGCCAGCAGCTGTCCAGGGGAACGCAATCAGCCCCAGCATTTT. Translation gives CASSCPGERNQPQHF.

This clone showed up just a few times. The V call is TRBV10-3, the J call TRBJ1-2; D is undetermined. This CDR3 has 14 residues. CDR1 ENHRY and CDR2 SYGVKD come from the germline V gene. Trimming took off 6 bases at V and 0 bases at J, with 11 bases between the two ends. CDR3 in DNA: TGTGCCATCAGGGAACTCCAGGCTAACTATGGCTACACCTTC. This translates into CAIRELQANYGYTF.

This chain joins TRBV30 and TRBJ1-4; D uncertain. This CDR3 contains 14 residues. V dropped 5 bases and J dropped 2 bases, with 12 bases sitting between them. CDR1 is GTSNPN, CDR2 SVGIG, per germline (reference sequence). CDR3 region: CAWDPSVTNEKLFF. DNA for the CDR3: TGTGCCTGGGACCCCAGCGTGACTAATGAAAAACTGTTTTTT.

The table lists this clone with a count of one. The chain employs TRBV9 and TRBJ1-1, with D uncertain. This CDR3 region has 13 residues. Germline-derived CDR1 and CDR2 are SGDLS and YYNGEE. V gave up 4 bases and J gave up 11 bases, with 18 bases separating them. This CDR3 reads CASSSSGPATAFF. CDR3 DNA: TGTGCCAGCAGCTCCTCCGGTCCCGCCACGGCTTTCTTT.

The CDR3 is CASSSRGNEQFF. In DNA form, the CDR3 reads TGTGCCAGCAGCAGCCGGGGCAATGAGCAGTTCTTC. The chain carries TRBV3-1 (or the pseudogene TRBV3-2) and TRBJ2-1, with D maybe TRBD2 (5 bases). Germline V gene sequence: CDR1 LGHDT, CDR2 YNNKEL (reference sequence). V shed 5 bases and J shed 6 bases, with 8 bases lying between them. This CDR3 contains 12 residues.

This chain links TRBV6-5 with TRBJ1-3; D gene uncertain. From germline, CDR1 is MNHEY and CDR2 SVGAGI. CDR3 size: 15 residues. Deletions cut 0 bases from V and 0 bases from J, with 6 bases between. The CDR3 nucleotides are TGTGCCAGCAGTTACTCGTCAGTCTCTGGAAACACCATATATTTT. Encoded protein: CASSYSSVSGNTIYF.

This clone appeared a few times. This chain connects TRBV15 to TRBJ2-5; no clear D. The germline V gene has CDR1 LNHNV and CDR2 YYDKDF (reference sequence). With 1 base removed from V and 4 bases from J, the gap between germline ends came to 10 bases. The CDR3 is 14 amino acids. This chain's CDR3 is CATSRAGLRETQYF. CDR3 coding DNA: TGTGCCACCAGCAGAGCGGGCCTTCGAGAGACCCAGTACTTC.

The chain employs TRBV4-1 and TRBJ2-2; D assignment may be TRBD1 or TRBD2 (7 bases each). The CDR3 sequence is 17 residues long. Germline-derived CDR1 and CDR2 are MGHRA and YSYEKL. V lost 0 bases, J lost 7 bases, and 18 bases lay in between. Written as DNA, the CDR3 is TGCGCCAGCAGCCAAGATCGGCTACCCAGGGGGGGCGGGGAGCTGTTTTTT. It specifies CASSQDRLPRGGGELFF.

This clone showed up just once. This chain uses TRBV5-4 with TRBJ1-1; TRBD1 agrees at 9 bases. The CDR3 totals 16 residues. After removal of 6 bases from V and 4 bases from J, the junction contained 13 bases not matched to a gene. Germline lookup yields CDR1 SGHNT and CDR2 YYREEE (reference sequence). The CDR3 DNA reads TGTGCCAGCACCCCTCTACAGGGGGCTGGAAGCACTGAAGCTTTCTTT. Amino acid sequence: CASTPLQGAGSTEAFF.

This chain links TRBV3-1 (or the pseudogene TRBV3-2) with TRBJ2-5; 15 bases fit TRBD2. Germline V lookup: CDR1 LGHDT, CDR2 YNNKEL (reference sequence). The CDR3 extends over 19 amino acids. The V and J ends lost 6 bases and 0 bases, in that order; junction bases with no gene match: 11. The CDR3 DNA sequence: TGTGCCAGCAGACTGGGACTAGCGGGGGGCCCCTCGTACCAAGAGACCCAGTACTTC. Amino acids: CASRLGLAGGPSYQETQYF.

J is TRBJ1-5 and V is TRBV7-8, with D possibly being TRBD1 (5 bases). This CDR3 contains 16 residues. The ends were cut back, 5 bases at V and 2 bases at J, with 16 bases in the middle. CDR1 is SGHVS, CDR2 FQNEAQ, per germline. CDR3 sequence reads: CASSPSDTRGNQPQHF. The DNA for the CDR3 is TGTGCCAGCAGCCCCTCGGACACGCGGGGCAATCAGCCCCAGCATTTT.

V is TRBV7-3 and J is TRBJ2-3; no clear D. The V gene's germline CDR1 is SGHTA and CDR2 FQGTGA. The CDR3 has 13 residues. Trimming took 2 bases from V and 2 from J, leaving 5 bases between them. The CDR3 DNA follows: TGTGCCAGCAGCTTAGGGCTCACAGATACGCAGTATTTT. Its translation is CASSLGLTDTQYF.

The rearrangement joins TRBV6-5 to TRBJ1-6; D gene unclear. Germline V gene sequence: CDR1 MNHEY, CDR2 SVGAGI. The CDR3 runs to 14 residues. Trimming cost V 5 bases and J 8 bases, with 13 bases left between them. For the CDR3, the DNA is TGTGCCAGCAGTACCCCGGACGGTTATTCACCCCTCCACTTT. It codes for CASSTPDGYSPLHF.

This rearrangement joins TRBV25-1 to TRBJ1-1; D unclear. The V and J ends lost 3 bases and 0 bases respectively, with 8 bases between them. The CDR3 is 14 residues long. Germline CDR1 MGHDK, CDR2 SYGVNS. The DNA of the CDR3 is TGTGCCAGCAGTGAGGGCCTCATGAACACTGAAGCTTTCTTT. It codes for CASSEGLMNTEAFF.

V and J are TRBV5-1 and TRBJ2-2, with D possibly being TRBD1 or TRBD2 (5 bases each). Deletions cut 4 bases from V and 1 base from J, with 14 bases between. Per germline, CDR1 SGHRS and CDR2 YFSETQ. The CDR3 runs 16 residues. The DNA of the CDR3 is TGCGCCAGCAGCCCAGAGGGGTGGATGAACACCGGGGAGCTGTTTTTT. This sequence encodes CASSPEGWMNTGELFF.

V gene TRBV9 combines with J gene TRBJ1-6; 7 nucleotides agree with TRBD1. Germline V CDR1 and CDR2: SGDLS, YYNGEE. This CDR3 has 15 amino acids. J lost 7 bases, V lost 5 bases, and 9 bases had no gene match. The CDR3, as DNA: TGTGCCAGCAGTTCTACCGACAGGGCAAATTCACCCCTCCACTTT. It is translated as CASSSTDRANSPLHF.